Listed below are T cell receptor beta chains from one sample, sequenced in a study of cytomegalovirus exposure and HLA in healthy donors. Here immunoSEQ multiplex PCR was the method, and the copy in TCRdb shows in-frame clones only, minus some. The sample contains 150,000 to 200,000 clones, around 74% of which appear only once. What was sequenced was PBMCs. These receptors were obtained from a male donor in good health and CMV-seronegative. Both conserved end residues are part of each CDR3. A D gene is named only where the DNA matches it firmly. Where a row states a size, it is once, few, many or the class of an expanded clone; other rows omit it.

NA	TRBV7-3	TRBJ2-2	NA	CASSLGGQVTGELFF	TGTGCCAGCAGCTTGGGGGGGCAGGTCACCGGGGAGCTGTTTTTT
NA	TRBV2	TRBJ1-5	NA	CASSLRRGRGNQPQHF	TGTGCCAGCAGCCTTCGAAGGGGCCGTGGCAATCAGCCCCAGCATTTT
NA	TRBV10-2	TRBJ1-5	NA	CASSGQNTQPQHF	TGCGCCAGCAGTGGACAGAATACTCAGCCCCAGCATTTT
NA	TRBV29-1	TRBJ2-1	NA	CSVSTRSGDEQFF	TGCAGCGTTTCAACCCGTAGCGGCGATGAGCAGTTCTTC
NA	TRBV9	TRBJ1-1	few	CASSVTGNTEAFF	TGTGCCAGCAGCGTTACAGGGAACACTGAAGCTTTCTTT
TRBD1	TRBV11-2	TRBJ1-5	few	CASSLGTGGQPQHF	TGTGCCAGCAGCTTAGGGACAGGGGGTCAGCCCCAGCATTTT
NA	TRBV30	TRBJ2-1	NA	CAWSVLEGNEQFF	TGTGCCTGGAGTGTACTAGAGGGTAATGAGCAGTTCTTC
NA	TRBV6-5	TRBJ1-2	NA	CASSLIGSGAYTF	TGTGCCAGCAGTTTAATCGGTAGTGGAGCCTACACCTTC
NA	TRBV30	TRBJ2-7	NA	CAWSVRYEQYF	TGTGCCTGGAGTGTACGGTACGAGCAGTACTTC
TRBD1	TRBV6-5	TRBJ1-5	NA	CASRPGQYQPQHF	TGTGCCAGCAGGCCGGGACAGTATCAGCCCCAGCATTTT
TRBD1	TRBV28	TRBJ2-3	NA	CASSLEGQLPDTQYF	TGTGCCAGCAGTTTAGAGGGACAGTTACCAGATACGCAGTATTTT
NA	TRBV28	TRBJ1-3	NA	CASRLRPRGSGNTIYF	TGTGCCAGCAGGTTACGGCCCAGGGGCTCTGGAAACACCATATATTTT
TRBD1	TRBV28	TRBJ1-2	NA	CASSSGQGTDGYTF	TGTGCCAGCAGTTCCGGACAGGGTACGGATGGCTACACCTTC
NA	TRBV6-6	TRBJ2-3	NA	CASSYSRDPTDTQYF	TGTGCCAGCAGTTACTCGCGGGACCCCACAGACACGCAGTATTTT
NA	TRBV4-1	TRBJ2-7	once	CASGPGDRAYEQYF	TGCGCCAGCGGCCCGGGGGACAGAGCCTACGAGCAGTACTTC